Listed below are T cell receptor beta chains from one sample, sequenced in a study of regulatory T cells in long-lasting Graves disease. In TCRdb, the multiplex PCR reads were re-called with MiXCR into one record per CDR3 protein. This repertoire shows around 480,000 distinct CDR3 sequences, about 17% found once; its top ten account for more than 9%. This sample also appeared in a second study, on T cells in Graves' hyperthyroidism and ophthalmopathy.

Specimen: peripheral blood mononuclear cells (PBMCs), collected at new diagnosis, from a patient treated with antithyroid drugs. The receptors shown here come from a man in his forties or fifties with Graves disease. Both conserved end residues are part of each CDR3. D genes are given only for firm matches. Size is stated for part of the rows, as once, few or many counts, or as a class when the clone is expanded.

TGTGCCAGCAGTTCACCTCACGCGGGGGAGACCCAGTACTTC | CASSSPHAGETQYF | TRBV28 | many | NA | TRBJ2-5
TGTGCCAGCAGCTTACGTATGGGGGGCGGCTCCTACGAGCAGTACTTC | CASSLRMGGGSYEQYF | TRBV12-3/TRBV12-4 | many | NA | TRBJ2-7
TGTGCCAGCAGACATTTCGCCGGGAGGGGATACAATGAGCAGTTCTTC | CASRHFAGRGYNEQFF | TRBV5-5 | few | TRBD2 | TRBJ2-1
TGTGCCAGCAGCTCCCGGGCAGTGGAGACCCAGTACTTC | CASSSRAVETQYF | TRBV13 | many | NA | TRBJ2-5
TGTGCCACCGCCCGGGCCCCATCGGCTCAGTACTTC | CATARAPSAQYF | TRBV28 | NA | NA | TRBJ2-4
TGTGCCAGCAGTAAGGGACTAGAGTACAATGAGCAGTTCTTC | CASSKGLEYNEQFF | TRBV6-1 | many | TRBD2 | TRBJ2-1
TGTGCCACCCACTCCGAGGGGGTTAGCACAGATACGCAGTATTTT | CATHSEGVSTDTQYF | TRBV10-3 | NA | NA | TRBJ2-3
TGTGCCAGCAGTCCGCCCCCAGGTAGCGCCTACGAGCAGTACTTC | CASSPPPGSAYEQYF | TRBV27 | NA | NA | TRBJ2-7
TGTGCCAGCAGCCAAGTAGACAGGGGGAATCAGCCCCAGCATTTT | CASSQVDRGNQPQHF | TRBV4-2 | few | TRBD1 | TRBJ1-5
TGTGTCAGCTCACCAGGACAGGGCGGCTTTTTGAATGGCTACACCTTC | CVSSPGQGGFLNGYTF | TRBV18 | NA | TRBD1 | TRBJ1-2
TGTGCCAGCAGGAGGACAGGGGAGAATTCACCCCTCCACTTT | CASRRTGENSPLHF | TRBV27 | few | TRBD1 | TRBJ1-6
TGTGCCAGCAGCTCGCCTAACAGGCATGGGCCCCAGCATTTT | CASSSPNRHGPQHF | TRBV7-9 | few | NA | TRBJ1-5
TGTGCCACCAGCCCTCTATTGGGTAGCAATCAGCCCCAGCATTTT | CATSPLLGSNQPQHF | TRBV15 | few | NA | TRBJ1-5
TGTGCCAGTAGTTTCCGCCGGCCAGCGGGAGTCCCAGATACGCAGTATTTT | CASSFRRPAGVPDTQYF | TRBV19 | few | TRBD2 | TRBJ2-3
TGTGCCAGCGTTCCAGGGAGCGGGAGGGGAGAAGAGCAGTACTTC | CASVPGSGRGEEQYF | TRBV28 | many | TRBD2 | TRBJ2-7
TGTGCCAGCAGCGTCAGTTTCCGGGATGAGACCCAGTACTTC | CASSVSFRDETQYF | TRBV9 | NA | NA | TRBJ2-5
TGTGCCACCAGCAGAGACCCGGGACTAGCGGGAGGTGAGCAGTTCTTC | CATSRDPGLAGGEQFF | TRBV15 | many | TRBD2 | TRBJ2-1
TGCAGTGCTGAACAGGCAAACACCGGGGAGCTGTTTTTT | CSAEQANTGELFF | TRBV20-1 | many | NA | TRBJ2-2
TGTGCCAGCAGCCCACCAACAGCAGATACGCAGTATTTT | CASSPPTADTQYF | TRBV3-1 | NA | NA | TRBJ2-3
TGCGCCAGCAGCTTGGCCGCGACCGCAACCGGGGAGCTGTTTTTT | CASSLAATATGELFF | TRBV5-1 | few | NA | TRBJ2-2
TGCAGCGTTGTAGGCGCTGGAGAGACCCAGTACTTC | CSVVGAGETQYF | TRBV29-1 | few | NA | TRBJ2-5
TGCAGCGTTAGGACTAGCGGGAACGAGCAGTACTTC | CSVRTSGNEQYF | TRBV29-1 | few | TRBD2 | TRBJ2-7
TGTGCCAGTAGTGCTGGACAGCACAATGAGCAGTTCTTC | CASSAGQHNEQFF | TRBV19 | NA | NA | TRBJ2-1
TGTGCCAGCAGTCTCACAGGGGCCGGTTCACCCCTCCACTTT | CASSLTGAGSPLHF | TRBV28 | many | TRBD1 | TRBJ1-6
TGTGCCAGCAGGGGGGGAGGGATTGGGAATGAGCAGTTCTTC | CASRGGGIGNEQFF | TRBV11-1 | many | TRBD2 | TRBJ2-1
TGTGCCAGCAGTTTTAAGCTCGGGGTAGTTGGTGGCTACACCTTC | CASSFKLGVVGGYTF | TRBV12-3/TRBV12-4 | few | NA | TRBJ1-2
TGTGCCAGCAGTGAATGGGGGCGCTACGAGCAGTACTTC | CASSEWGRYEQYF | TRBV2 | few | NA | TRBJ2-7
TGCGCCAGCAGCTTGGGTACAGGGATGGGCTCCTACGAGCAGTACTTC | CASSLGTGMGSYEQYF | TRBV5-1 | many | NA | TRBJ2-7
TGTGCCATCAGTGAGTTTATCCACTCTGGGGCCAACGTCCTGACTTTC | CAISEFIHSGANVLTF | TRBV10-3 | few | NA | TRBJ2-6
TGTGCCAGCAGTTTACAGGGTCGGTCTTCGGCTGAAGCTTTCTTT | CASSLQGRSSAEAFF | TRBV28 | NA | NA | TRBJ1-1